This TCR beta chain is from a study of beta chain features in type 1 diabetes. About the study: Across all samples, some 98 million sorted cells were examined. Whole-study findings and limits: Possible PCR preference for shorter templates applied equally to patients and controls. Within each of all four CD4+ subsets, Type 1 diabetes patients had TCRB CDR3s that were moderately but significantly shorter.

Germline assignment: CDR1 DFQATT and CDR2 SNEGSKA (reference sequence). This CDR3 is built from 11 residues. Trimming pared 7 bases from V and 1 base from J, leaving 7 bases between. This clone came up a few times. The antigen remains unidentified. TCRB transcripts that were expressed got sequenced, as all of the isolated RNA had been reverse transcribed. Using immunoSEQ multiplex PCR, the repertoire was profiled, and TCRdb retains in-frame clones only, with some absent. The sample lists about 120,000 clones, around 17% seen once, with about 2.5% in the top ten. The specimen sequenced was central memory CD4+ T cells from blood. The sequence was collected from a man aged 30-40 years with type 1 diabetes. J is TRBJ1-2 and V is TRBV20-1; no definite D call. CDR3 sequence reads: CSVPVNYGYTF. CDR3 DNA sequence: TGCAGTGTACCAGTTAACTATGGCTACACCTTC.